The clone carrying this T cell receptor beta chain was seen only a few times. Antigen unknown. This record belongs to a study of beta chain features in type 1 diabetes. Broader study findings: The study found moderately but significantly shorter TCRB CDR3s in all four CD4+ subsets of Type 1 diabetes patients.

All of the isolated RNA was reverse transcribed, so expressed TCRB transcripts were sequenced. The assay was immunoSEQ multiplex PCR, and TCRdb's table has in-frame clones only and misses some. The data hold roughly 450,000 clones, with roughly 14% observed a single time. Germline CDR1 and CDR2: SQVTM and ANQGSEA. This CDR3 comprises 13 residues. V was trimmed by 4 bases and J by 4 bases, leaving 11 bases between them. This sequence was found in a man under 40 in good health. Sequencing was done on a sample of naive CD4+ T cells from blood. The chain couples TRBV29-1 to TRBJ2-4; D call uncertain. CDR3 bases: TGCAGCGTTGGGGCCGCTCAAAAAAACATTCAGTACTTC. Translated: CSVGAAQKNIQYF.